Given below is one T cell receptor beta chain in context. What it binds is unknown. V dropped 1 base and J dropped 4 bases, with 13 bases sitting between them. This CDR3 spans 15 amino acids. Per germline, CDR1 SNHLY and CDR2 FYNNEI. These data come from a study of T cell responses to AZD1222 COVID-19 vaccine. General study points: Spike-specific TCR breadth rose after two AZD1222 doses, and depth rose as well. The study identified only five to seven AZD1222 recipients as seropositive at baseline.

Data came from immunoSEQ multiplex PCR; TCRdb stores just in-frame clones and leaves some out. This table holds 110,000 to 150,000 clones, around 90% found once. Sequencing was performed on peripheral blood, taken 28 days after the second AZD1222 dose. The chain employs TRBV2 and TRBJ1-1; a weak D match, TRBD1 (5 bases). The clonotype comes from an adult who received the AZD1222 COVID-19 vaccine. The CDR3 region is CASSEVQLGVTEAFF. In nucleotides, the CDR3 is TGTGCCAGCAGTGAAGTCCAATTAGGGGTCACTGAAGCTTTCTTT.